This T cell receptor (beta chain) came from a study of regulatory T cells in long-lasting Graves disease. As concerns this clonotype: Its antigen remains unidentified. It is unclear where the CDR3 begins or ends on the DNA, so no DNA is shown, and the CDR3 is as TCRdb lists it.

Time point of the sample: newly diagnosed GD, antithyroid drugs for less than 3 months. PBMCs were the source of the RNA used for TCR sequencing. American Thyroid Association guidelines served as the basis for diagnosing Graves' disease. Study-wide points: Among samples with persistent disease, TRBV28, TRBJ1-2 and TRBJ2-5 were favored. Relative to newly diagnosed Graves' patients, persistent ones had lower TCR diversity.

With iRepertoire HTBI primers and Arm-PCR of CDR3 regions, TCR beta libraries were built. MiXCR, run by TCRdb on the multiplex PCR reads, gives a single entry per CDR3 protein. The sample records approximately 400,000 distinct CDR3 sequences, 15% being singletons. The CDR3 length equals 22 residues, ends included. The data were also submitted as part of a second study, on T cells in Graves' hyperthyroidism and ophthalmopathy. That publication notes: First-round RT-PCR targeting the TCR CDR3 was performed with the HTBI primer set.

The chain has TRBV12-3 or TRBV12-4 and TRBJ1-5. The input for sequencing was peripheral blood mononuclear cells (PBMCs), taken at new diagnosis, from a patient treated with antithyroid drugs. This clonotype was sampled from a middle-aged woman with Graves disease. The CDR3 region is CASSLLAARNEQFFGPGTRQHF.